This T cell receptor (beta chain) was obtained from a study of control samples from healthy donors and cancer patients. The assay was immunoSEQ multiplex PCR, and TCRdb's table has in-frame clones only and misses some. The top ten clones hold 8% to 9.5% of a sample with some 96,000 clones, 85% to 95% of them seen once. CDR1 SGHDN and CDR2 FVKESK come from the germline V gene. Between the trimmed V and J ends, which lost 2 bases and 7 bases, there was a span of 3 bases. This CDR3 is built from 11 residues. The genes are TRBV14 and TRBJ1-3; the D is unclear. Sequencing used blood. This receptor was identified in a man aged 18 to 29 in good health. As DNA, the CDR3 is TGTGCCAGCAGCCAACGGAACACCATATATTTT. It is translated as CASSQRNTIYF.